This record covers a single TCR beta chain. In the original workflow: Using reference gene primer amplification, nucleated cell counts were estimated. Sequencing used immunoSEQ multiplex PCR; TCRdb keeps in-frame clones, though not all of them. The D gene and trimming were derived from the DNA, and the V and J assignments and clone size from that table. The data hold about 250,000 clones, with around nine tenths observed a single time. This entry belongs to a study of blood T cell repertoires in COVID-19. Study at large: Whether acute or convalescent, the COVID-19 samples came from the United States, Italy and Spain. In each case, the material was cDNA or gDNA derived from T cells, B-cell-depleted T cells, or PBMCs.

The sample taken for sequencing was peripheral blood. The source of this sequence is a woman aged 40 to 50 who had recovered from COVID-19.

Here the CDR3 reads CASSSPAGVAGELFF. The CDR3 nucleotides are TGCGCCAGCAGCTCCCCAGCGGGAGTCGCCGGGGAGCTGTTTTTT. This chain connects TRBV5-1 to TRBJ2-2; 8 bases are a match to TRBD2. CDR3 length equals 15 residues. V shed 3 bases and J 6 bases; nucleotides not matched to a gene: 7. From germline, CDR1 is SGHRS and CDR2 YFSETQ.